The present T cell receptor (beta chain) was sequenced within a study of post-analysis software for immune sequencing data. Germline V lookup: CDR1 MNHNY, CDR2 SVGAGI (reference sequence). The CDR3 sequence is 13 residues long. Remarks on this clonotype: The antigen is undetermined.

Unique molecular identifiers tagged the TCR beta cDNA libraries. Some 500,000 cDNA molecules were recovered from an input of roughly 0.85 to 10 million T cells. TCRdb redid the calling of the PCR reads with MiXCR, one entry per CDR3 protein. This sample has about 570,000 distinct CDR3 sequences; 34% occur once, and the top ten carry approximately 6%. The study, taken as a whole, reports: Controls had lower frequencies than patients of roughly five TRBV segments, which included TRBV5-6, TRBV5-1 and TRBV20-1. Clustering by F measure revealed strong co-clustering among samples prepared together in one batch.

This sequence joins TRBV6-6 and TRBJ2-4, with D unclear. The J call may be incorrect, as the DNA end agrees better with TRBJ2-7. The sequenced sample consisted of blood. The clonotype comes from a girl aged 2 to 17 with multiple sclerosis. CDR3 bases: TGTGCCAGCAGCCGGACGGAATTCCCCGAGCAGTACTTC. This encodes CASSRTEFPEQYF.